The 10 T cell receptor beta chains presented below share a single source sample, sequenced in a study of T cell responses to AZD1222 COVID-19 vaccine. TCRdb's copy holds only in-frame clones and misses some; the assay was immunoSEQ multiplex PCR. Counted here are roughly 190,000 clones, more than 85% occurring once; the ten biggest clones make up under 4%. The sequencing here drew on peripheral blood, taken 28 days after the second AZD1222 dose. These receptors all stem from an adult who received the AZD1222 COVID-19 vaccine.

The rearrangement links TRBV28 to TRBJ1-3; perhaps TRBD1 as D (5 bases). This CDR3 spans 17 amino acids. Trimming took off 2 bases at V and 1 base at J, with 15 bases between the two ends. Per the germline V gene, CDR1 is MDHEN and CDR2 is SYDVKM. CDR3 in DNA: TGTGCCAGCAGTTTACGTCCACGGGGGAGGTCTGGAAACACCATATATTTT. Its translation is CASSLRPRGRSGNTIYF.

The chain carries TRBV5-1 and TRBJ2-7; TRBD2 matches 7 bases. The CDR3 runs 15 residues. With 3 bases clipped from V and 4 bases from J, the junction kept 10 bases outside the gene matches. Per germline, CDR1 SGHRS and CDR2 YFSETQ. CDR3 residues: CASSSSSGNRYEQYF. CDR3 sequence (DNA): TGCGCCAGCAGCTCATCCAGCGGGAATCGGTACGAGCAGTACTTC.

V gene TRBV5-1 combines with J gene TRBJ1-2, with 8 positions matching TRBD1. In germline, CDR1 is SGHRS, CDR2 YFSETQ. The V and J ends lost 0 bases and 5 bases, in that order; junction bases with no gene match: 18. This CDR3 spans 19 amino acids. The CDR3 DNA reads TGCGCCAGCAGCTTGGTTAGACAGGGGTCGGCAAGGCCATTTTATGGCTACACCTTC. It encodes CASSLVRQGSARPFYGYTF.

Here the CDR3 reads CASSPAGVVMNTEAFF. The DNA of the CDR3 is TGTGCCAGCAGCCCGGCGGGAGTCGTAATGAACACTGAAGCTTTCTTT. The rearrangement joins TRBV5-4 to TRBJ1-1, with D uncertain. The CDR3 has 16 amino acids. Deletions cut 4 bases from V and 0 bases from J, with 16 bases between. Germline CDR1 reads SGHNT; CDR2 reads YYREEE (reference sequence).

The gene calls are TRBV7-9 and TRBJ2-1, with 7 bases aligning to TRBD2. CDR1 is SEHNR, CDR2 FQNEAQ, per germline (reference sequence). The trim removed 1 base at V and 8 bases at J, leaving 8 bases unmatched. This CDR3 contains 15 residues. The CDR3 sequence is CASSLGAGAPDEQFF. CDR3 nucleotide sequence: TGTGCCAGCAGCTTAGGGGCGGGAGCACCAGATGAGCAGTTCTTC.

The chain links TRBV6-5 to TRBJ1-6; D unresolved. Germline-derived CDR1 and CDR2 are MNHEY and SVGAGI. The CDR3 has 15 residues. V was trimmed by 2 bases and J by 9 bases, leaving 14 bases between them. CDR3 region: CASSYKADFASPLHF. CDR3 coding DNA: TGTGCCAGCAGTTACAAGGCCGACTTTGCTTCACCCCTCCACTTT.

CDR3 in amino acids: CASSLGSGREFF. The CDR3 nucleotides are TGTGCCAGCAGTTTGGGGAGCGGGAGGGAGTTCTTC. V gene TRBV28 combines with J gene TRBJ2-1; TRBD2 agrees at 10 bases. This CDR3 contains 12 residues. The trim removed 3 bases at V and 14 bases at J, leaving 4 bases unmatched. CDR1 is MDHEN and CDR2 is SYDVKM in the germline V gene.

This clone appeared once. This chain joins TRBV2 and TRBJ1-2; no clear D. V lost 3 bases to trimming and J lost 4 bases, with 12 bases between them. CDR1 and CDR2 from the germline V gene are SNHLY and FYNNEI. CDR3 length: 14 residues. The CDR3 sequence is CASSDNKAVYGYTF. As DNA, the CDR3 is TGTGCCAGCAGTGACAACAAAGCGGTCTATGGCTACACCTTC. Drawing the rest from reference TRBV2 and TRBJ1-2, the complete variable domain is EPEVTQTPSHQVTQMGQEVILRCVPISNHLYFYWYRQILGQKVEFLVSFYNNEISEKSEIFDDQFSVERPDGSNFTLKIRSTKLEDSAMYFCASSDNKAVYGYTFGSGTRLTVV.

This chain links TRBV7-3 with TRBJ2-3; D possibly corresponds to TRBD2 (6 bases). CDR3 size: 14 residues. The V end lost 8 bases, the J end lost 2 bases, and 14 bases lay between the germline ends. Germline CDR1 and CDR2: SGHTA and FQGTGA. The DNA for the CDR3 is TGTGCCAGCGGCGACGGGACTTCCACAGATACGCAGTATTTT. It translates to CASGDGTSTDTQYF.

The chain combines TRBV30 with TRBJ1-2, with a weak D call TRBD1 (5 bases). CDR1 and CDR2 (germline): GTSNPN, SVGIG (reference sequence). Trimming shortened V by 5 bases and J by 0 bases, and 10 bases separated the two germline ends. This CDR3 is 13 amino acids long. CDR3 amino acids: CAWGGQANYGYTF. The CDR3 DNA reads TGTGCCTGGGGTGGACAAGCTAACTATGGCTACACCTTC.